This T cell receptor beta chain was recorded in a study of somatic mutations in cytotoxic T cells in rheumatoid arthritis. Per germline, CDR1 MGHRA and CDR2 YSYEKL. This CDR3 is built from 14 residues. Trimming shortened V by 4 bases and J by 1 base, and 10 bases separated the two germline ends. Sequenced by immunoSEQ multiplex PCR; TCRdb stores in-frame clones only, minus some. The sample comprises some 25,000 clones, roughly 82% of which are singletons, and 5.2% rests with the top ten. The TCR was taken from a man between 45 and 60 years old in good health. The sample was CD8+ T cells sorted from blood. This rearrangement joins TRBV4-1 to TRBJ1-1; the D gene is possibly TRBD1 (5 bases). Here the CDR3 DNA reads TGCGCCAGCAGCCTGGGACCGGAGAACACTGAAGCTTTCTTT. Amino acid sequence: CASSLGPENTEAFF.